Listed here are 21 T cell receptor beta chains from one sample, sequenced in a study of blood T cell repertoires in COVID-19 (dated by TCRdb to the early 2020s). The library was built by means of the immunoSEQ multiplex PCR assay. What TCRdb holds here is the immuneACCESS table cut down to in-frame rearrangements. Part of the clones is not present; checked against another copy, under half of the missing clones reflect an unresolved V gene, and the others are unexplained. The sample table shows about 73,000 clones, and approximately 77% are seen once. The top ten clonotypes cover over 2% of the sample. Sequenced material: peripheral blood. These receptor sequences come from a man in his 70s with COVID-19, enrolled during active disease.

This chain uses TRBV28 with TRBJ2-3, with 13 bases identical to TRBD2. J was trimmed by 6 bases and V by 4 bases; bases with no gene match: 7. The germline CDR1 and CDR2 sequences are MDHEN and SYDVKM. The CDR3 has 16 residues. The CDR3 DNA is TGTGCCAGCAGTTCACTAGCGGGAGGGCCCGGGGATACGCAGTATTTT. Its protein product is CASSSLAGGPGDTQYF.

The CDR3 DNA follows: TGTGCCAGCAGTGACAGGGGATTCGAGCAGTACTTC. This encodes CASSDRGFEQYF. The chain uses TRBV27 and TRBJ2-7; 8 positions agree with TRBD1. CDR1 is MNHEY and CDR2 is SMNVEV in the germline V gene (reference sequence). There are 12 residues in the CDR3. Losses at the gene ends were 5 bases for V and 6 bases for J; bases not matched to a gene: 3.

The chain carries TRBV11-3 and TRBJ2-1; 12 nucleotides match TRBD2. V trimming: 1 base; J trimming: 8 bases; junction bases outside the gene matches: 6. The CDR3 is 16 amino acids. Germline V gives CDR1 SGHNT, CDR2 YENEEA. The CDR3, as DNA: TGTGCCAGCAGCTTAGGCGGACTAGCGGGATTATATGAGCAGTTCTTC. This gives the protein CASSLGGLAGLYEQFF.

The chain recombines TRBV4-2 with TRBJ2-1; 8 nucleotides match TRBD2. J gave up 1 base and V 3 bases, and 5 bases lay outside the gene matches. Germline lookup yields CDR1 LGHNA and CDR2 YNFKEQ. The CDR3 has 16 amino acids. CDR3 bases: TGTGCCAGCAGCCAGCGCCCTAGCGGGTCCTACAATGAGCAGTTCTTC. This codes for CASSQRPSGSYNEQFF.

The chain couples TRBV6-5 to TRBJ1-4, with 11 positions matching TRBD1. The CDR3 is made up of 14 amino acids. Germline CDR1 MNHEY, CDR2 SVGAGI. J was trimmed by 5 bases and V by 6 bases; bases with no gene match: 2. The CDR3 sequence: CASSWDRGNEKLFF. The CDR3 coding sequence is TGTGCCAGCAGCTGGGACAGGGGGAATGAAAAACTGTTTTTT.

The chain has TRBV28 and TRBJ1-1; 10 positions agree with TRBD1. Germline CDR1 reads MDHEN; CDR2 reads SYDVKM. With V trimmed by 1 base and J by 5 bases, 7 bases remained unmatched. The CDR3 covers 16 residues. This chain's CDR3 is CASSLLPGTGDTEAFF. Here the CDR3 DNA reads TGTGCCAGCAGTTTATTACCCGGGACAGGGGATACTGAAGCTTTCTTT.

The J gene is TRBJ2-7, the V gene TRBV6-2 or TRBV6-3; 7 bases line up with TRBD2. Losses at the gene ends were 0 bases for V and 1 base for J; bases not matched to a gene: 3. CDR1 and CDR2 from the germline V gene are MNHEY and SVGEGT. The CDR3 is 15 residues long. This chain's CDR3 is CASSYSAGRSYEQYF. DNA of the CDR3: TGTGCCAGCAGTTACTCAGCGGGACGGTCCTACGAGCAGTACTTC.

This sequence joins TRBV6-1 and TRBJ2-3; tentative D call: TRBD1 (7 bases). V was cut by 3 bases and J by 7 bases, with 14 bases left in between. Germline-derived CDR1 and CDR2 are MNHNS and SASEGT. The CDR3 has 14 amino acids. This CDR3 is CASSEAGQLYTQYF. The CDR3 DNA follows: TGTGCCAGCAGTGAGGCGGGACAGTTGTATACGCAGTATTTT.

The genes are TRBV15 and TRBJ1-5; 7 positions match TRBD1. This CDR3 contains 15 residues. After removal of 0 bases from V and 7 bases from J, the junction contained 6 bases not matched to a gene. The V gene's germline CDR1 is LNHNV and CDR2 YYDKDF (reference sequence). The CDR3 is CATSREGGGYQPQHF. As DNA, the CDR3 is TGTGCCACCAGCAGAGAAGGAGGGGGCTACCAGCCCCAGCATTTT.

CDR3 bases: TGTGCCTGTTCCGGACAGCTGAATCAGCCCCAGCATTTT. Its protein product is CACSGQLNQPQHF. The V and J genes are TRBV30 and TRBJ1-5, with a tentative D call TRBD1 (6 bases). V was trimmed by 6 bases and J by 4 bases, leaving 13 bases between them. Germline assignment: CDR1 GTSNPN and CDR2 SVGIG (reference sequence). The CDR3 runs to 13 residues.

This clone has just one count. The chain recombines TRBV5-4 with TRBJ2-1; D is perhaps TRBD2 (6 bases). The CDR3 extends over 15 amino acids. The V end was cut by 1 base, the J end by 6 bases, with 14 bases between. Germline assignment: CDR1 SGHNT and CDR2 YYREEE (reference sequence). The DNA of the CDR3 is TGTGCCAGCAGCTTGTACGGGAGCACGGTCAATGAGCAGTTCTTC. Translated, it gives CASSLYGSTVNEQFF.

This rearrangement joins TRBV19 to TRBJ1-5; D gene uncertain. There are 14 residues in the CDR3. Trimming left V 7 bases short and J 7 bases short, with 17 bases between. Germline assignment: CDR1 LNHDA and CDR2 SQIVND (reference sequence). The CDR3 loop is CASKSPVMGQPQHF. For the CDR3, the DNA is TGTGCCAGTAAGTCCCCAGTCATGGGCCAGCCCCAGCATTTT.

The chain links TRBV3-1 (or the pseudogene TRBV3-2) to TRBJ1-4; 7 nucleotides match TRBD1. Per the germline V gene, CDR1 is LGHDT and CDR2 is YNNKEL (reference sequence). The V segment lost 3 bases and the J segment 8 bases; nucleotides outside the gene matches: 6. CDR3 length: 14 residues. The CDR3 loop is CASSQDAGGEKLFF. The CDR3 DNA sequence: TGTGCCAGCAGCCAGGATGCAGGGGGGGAAAAACTGTTTTTT.

This sequence joins TRBV5-4 and TRBJ1-2; TRBD1 agrees at 8 bases. Per germline, CDR1 SGHNT and CDR2 YYREEE (reference sequence). Trimming cost V 4 bases and J 3 bases; bases outside gene matches: 5. This CDR3 region has 14 residues. The CDR3 spells CASSMNRGDYGYTF. For the CDR3, the DNA is TGTGCCAGCAGCATGAACAGGGGGGACTATGGCTACACCTTC.

The sample holds a few counts of this clone. The CDR3 loop reads CASSQDVTGRGIGYGYTF. The DNA of the CDR3 is TGTGCCAGCAGCCAAGACGTAACAGGGAGAGGAATAGGCTATGGCTACACCTTC. The rearrangement uses TRBV4-2 and TRBJ1-2; a possible D gene is TRBD1 (6 bases). CDR3 length: 18 amino acids. The V and J ends lost 0 bases and 4 bases respectively, with 21 bases between them. Germline CDR1 is LGHNA and CDR2 is YNFKEQ.

DNA of the CDR3: TGTGCCAGCAGCGTAGATACTTTTGGTGAAGCTTTCTTT. This translates into CASSVDTFGEAFF. This chain links TRBV9 with TRBJ1-1; D is unclear. The germline CDR1 and CDR2 sequences are SGDLS and YYNGEE. Trimming took 0 bases from V and 7 from J, leaving 10 bases between them. The CDR3 loop spans 13 amino acids.

The chain recombines TRBV7-3 with TRBJ2-3; TRBD2 matches 8 bases. There are 16 residues in the CDR3. Trimming cost V 3 bases and J 4 bases; bases outside gene matches: 9. The germline V gene has CDR1 SGHTA and CDR2 FQGTGA. The CDR3 nucleotides are TGTGCCAGCAGCTTGTCAAGCGGGCGGGGGGCAGATACGCAGTATTTT. Translated, it gives CASSLSSGRGADTQYF.

This chain uses TRBV5-4 with TRBJ2-1; maybe TRBD2 (6 bases). V lost 0 bases to trimming and J lost 15 bases, with 16 bases between them. The germline CDR1 and CDR2 sequences are SGHNT and YYREEE (reference sequence). The CDR3 runs 13 residues. The CDR3 here is CASSLAPGPGRFF. The CDR3 DNA sequence: TGTGCCAGCAGCTTGGCCCCGGGACCCGGGAGGTTCTTC.

J is TRBJ2-1 and V is TRBV9, with 11 positions matching TRBD2. Germline CDR1 and CDR2: SGDLS and YYNGEE. The length of the CDR3 is 17 residues. Trimming removed 0 bases from V and 4 bases from J; junction bases left unmatched: 6. CDR3 sequence: CASSVDLGTSGYNEQFF. DNA of the CDR3: TGTGCCAGCAGCGTAGACCTCGGGACTAGCGGATACAATGAGCAGTTCTTC.

The V call is TRBV5-5, the J call TRBJ2-3; no definite D call. The germline CDR1 and CDR2 sequences are SGHKS and YYEKEE (reference sequence). Trimming took off 2 bases at V and 0 bases at J, with 10 bases between the two ends. This CDR3 comprises 15 residues. The CDR3 region is CASSFRGSSTDTQYF. The DNA of the CDR3 is TGTGCCAGCAGCTTTAGAGGTAGTAGCACAGATACGCAGTATTTT.

The table lists this clone with a few counts. J is TRBJ2-1 and V is TRBV7-9, with TRBD2 identical over 7 bases. The CDR3 has 17 residues. Unmatched junction bases numbered 13, after V lost 2 bases and J lost 6 bases. From germline, CDR1 is SEHNR and CDR2 FQNEAQ (reference sequence). CDR3 sequence reads: CASSLRVGASGRNEQFF. The CDR3 DNA is TGTGCCAGCAGCTTAAGGGTTGGGGCTAGCGGACGCAATGAGCAGTTCTTC.